Below, 15 T cell receptor beta chains from the same sample are listed, as sequenced in a study of response to subunit inactivated influenza vaccine. From the RT-PCR reads, TCRdb called clonotypes with MiXCR, one entry per CDR3 protein. The sample carries under 200,000 distinct CDR3 sequences, around a tenth recorded once. The sample in question was CD8+ T cells sorted from PBMCs, obtained around 25 months after vaccination. All receptors derive from a man aged 50-75 years who received an inactivated influenza vaccine.

The chain recombines TRBV7-2 with TRBJ2-1; D may be TRBD2 (6 bases). CDR3 size: 15 residues. The germline CDR1 and CDR2 sequences are SGHTA and FQGNSA. V was shortened by 5 bases and J by 0 bases, with 11 bases between the two germline ends. CDR3 nucleotide sequence: TGTGCCAGCAGCCAGGGACTTACCTCCTACAATGAGCAGTTCTTC. Protein sequence: CASSQGLTSYNEQFF.

The rearrangement joins TRBV2 to TRBJ2-7, with D perhaps TRBD2 (5 bases). Germline V gene sequence: CDR1 SNHLY, CDR2 FYNNEI. With 8 bases removed from V and 5 bases from J, the gap between germline ends came to 16 bases. The CDR3 is 13 residues long. Written as DNA, the CDR3 is TGTGCCAGCGAGAGGGAGAACGACCACGAGCAGTACTTC. The encoded protein is CASERENDHEQYF.

This clonotype has only a few counts. The chain recombines TRBV9 with TRBJ2-7, with 8 bases fitting TRBD1. The CDR3 extends over 12 amino acids. V lost 7 bases and J lost 6; bases outside the gene matches: 6. Looked up from germline, CDR1 is SGDLS and CDR2 is YYNGEE. CDR3 in amino acids: CASQGQGAEQYF. CDR3 coding DNA: TGTGCCAGCCAGGGGCAGGGGGCCGAGCAGTACTTC.

This chain joins TRBV4-3 and TRBJ2-6; D possibly corresponds to TRBD2 (5 bases). Trimming pared 0 bases from V and 1 base from J, leaving 16 bases between. CDR1 is LGHNA, CDR2 YSLEER, per germline. This CDR3 is built from 19 residues. The CDR3, as DNA: TGCGCCAGCAGCCAAGAGCTAGGGAGTTGGGAGTCTGGGGCCAACGTCCTGACTTTC. Translation: CASSQELGSWESGANVLTF.

The chain is built from TRBV7-2 and TRBJ1-5, with 9 positions matching TRBD1. Germline CDR1 and CDR2: SGHTA and FQGNSA. Germline trimming cut 3 bases from V and 7 bases from J; bases unmatched to any gene: 10. CDR3 length: 16 amino acids. The chain's CDR3 is CASSFFTGGGGQPQHF. In DNA, the CDR3 is TGTGCCAGCAGCTTCTTCACAGGGGGCGGAGGACAGCCCCAGCATTTT.

This clonotype turned up a few times. The genes are TRBV6-2 or TRBV6-3 and TRBJ2-7; a weak D match, TRBD1 (6 bases). Per the germline V gene, CDR1 is MNHEY and CDR2 is SVGEGT. The CDR3 is 16 amino acids. V lost 6 bases to trimming and J lost 1 base, with 19 bases between them. CDR3 in DNA: TGTGCCAGCAGCCAAAACCAGGGGCTGGAATCCTACGAGCAGTACTTC. It specifies CASSQNQGLESYEQYF.

This clonotype occurred many times. The chain recombines TRBV29-1 with TRBJ2-3; tentatively, D is TRBD1 (6 bases). CDR1 and CDR2 from the germline V gene are SQVTM and ANQGSEA. V lost 5 bases and J 2 bases, leaving 11 bases between the germline ends. The CDR3 covers 13 residues. The CDR3 DNA reads as TGCAGCGTTTCGGCAGGGGTCACAGATACGCAGTATTTT. It translates to CSVSAGVTDTQYF.

This sequence joins TRBV7-2 and TRBJ2-3; D is perhaps TRBD2 (5 bases). The V gene lost 6 bases and the J gene lost 1 base, with 17 bases spanning the gap. The CDR3 is made up of 16 amino acids. The germline CDR1 and CDR2 sequences are SGHTA and FQGNSA. CDR3 sequence reads: CASRPGSGGRTDTQYF. In DNA, the CDR3 is TGTGCCAGCAGACCTGGGAGCGGAGGCCGCACAGATACGCAGTATTTT.

CDR3 residues: CASSVTGDSNQPQHF. CDR3 sequence (DNA): TGTGCCAGCAGCGTTACAGGGGATAGCAATCAGCCCCAGCATTTT. The chain is built from TRBV9 and TRBJ1-5; 7 bases align to TRBD1. Per the germline V gene, CDR1 is SGDLS and CDR2 is YYNGEE. The CDR3 spans 15 residues. V trimming: 2 bases; J trimming: 0 bases; junction bases outside the gene matches: 2.

This clonotype has only a few counts. The gene calls are TRBV4-2 and TRBJ2-7; 10 bases fit TRBD2. The germline CDR1 and CDR2 sequences are LGHNA and YNFKEQ. The CDR3 sequence is 16 residues long. The junction had 8 bases not matched to a gene; V was cut back by 3 bases and J by 3 bases. The CDR3 here is CASSHRTGLANYEQYF. The DNA of the CDR3 is TGTGCCAGCAGCCACAGAACGGGACTAGCGAACTACGAGCAGTACTTC.

The chain joins TRBV29-1 to TRBJ2-7; D perhaps matches TRBD2 (5 bases). The CDR3 runs to 12 residues. Per the germline V gene, CDR1 is SQVTM and CDR2 is ANQGSEA. V lost 1 base to trimming and J lost 6 bases, with 10 bases between them. The CDR3 protein is CSVEVGGLEQYF. The CDR3 DNA reads TGCAGCGTTGAAGTCGGCGGGCTCGAGCAGTACTTC.

This clonotype was observed a handful of times. The V gene is TRBV28, the J gene TRBJ1-5, with a weak D call TRBD1 (5 bases). Germline loops: CDR1 MDHEN, CDR2 SYDVKM. The CDR3 consists of 14 residues. Deletions cut 5 bases from V and 0 bases from J, with 8 bases between. The DNA of the CDR3 is TGTGCCAGCAGTGACAGTTTTAGCAATCAGCCCCAGCATTTT. Protein: CASSDSFSNQPQHF.

This clonotype has only a few counts. The V gene is TRBV6-1, the J gene TRBJ2-4, with 9 bases lining up with TRBD1. The V gene end was trimmed by 3 bases and the J gene end by 7 bases; junction bases not matched to a gene: 4. Per the germline V gene, CDR1 is MNHNS and CDR2 is SASEGT. The CDR3 is 14 amino acids. CDR3: CASSELGQGNIQYF. In DNA, the CDR3 is TGTGCCAGCAGTGAGTTAGGACAGGGGAACATTCAGTACTTC.

V usage is TRBV12-2 and J usage is TRBJ2-7. TRBV12-2 corresponds to a pseudogene. This CDR3 region has 14 residues. The CDR3, as DNA: TGTGCAAGTCGCTTTGGGGTTTCGGACTACGAGCAGTACTTC. It yields the protein CASRFGVSDYEQYF.

There are many counts of this clonotype. This rearrangement joins TRBV9 to TRBJ2-2; D unresolved. Trimming stripped 3 bases from V and 6 bases from J, with 6 bases between. CDR3 length equals 12 residues. CDR1 is SGDLS, CDR2 YYNGEE, per germline. CDR3 amino acids: CASSGLAGELFF. Written as DNA, the CDR3 is TGTGCCAGCAGCGGCCTCGCCGGGGAGCTGTTTTTT.